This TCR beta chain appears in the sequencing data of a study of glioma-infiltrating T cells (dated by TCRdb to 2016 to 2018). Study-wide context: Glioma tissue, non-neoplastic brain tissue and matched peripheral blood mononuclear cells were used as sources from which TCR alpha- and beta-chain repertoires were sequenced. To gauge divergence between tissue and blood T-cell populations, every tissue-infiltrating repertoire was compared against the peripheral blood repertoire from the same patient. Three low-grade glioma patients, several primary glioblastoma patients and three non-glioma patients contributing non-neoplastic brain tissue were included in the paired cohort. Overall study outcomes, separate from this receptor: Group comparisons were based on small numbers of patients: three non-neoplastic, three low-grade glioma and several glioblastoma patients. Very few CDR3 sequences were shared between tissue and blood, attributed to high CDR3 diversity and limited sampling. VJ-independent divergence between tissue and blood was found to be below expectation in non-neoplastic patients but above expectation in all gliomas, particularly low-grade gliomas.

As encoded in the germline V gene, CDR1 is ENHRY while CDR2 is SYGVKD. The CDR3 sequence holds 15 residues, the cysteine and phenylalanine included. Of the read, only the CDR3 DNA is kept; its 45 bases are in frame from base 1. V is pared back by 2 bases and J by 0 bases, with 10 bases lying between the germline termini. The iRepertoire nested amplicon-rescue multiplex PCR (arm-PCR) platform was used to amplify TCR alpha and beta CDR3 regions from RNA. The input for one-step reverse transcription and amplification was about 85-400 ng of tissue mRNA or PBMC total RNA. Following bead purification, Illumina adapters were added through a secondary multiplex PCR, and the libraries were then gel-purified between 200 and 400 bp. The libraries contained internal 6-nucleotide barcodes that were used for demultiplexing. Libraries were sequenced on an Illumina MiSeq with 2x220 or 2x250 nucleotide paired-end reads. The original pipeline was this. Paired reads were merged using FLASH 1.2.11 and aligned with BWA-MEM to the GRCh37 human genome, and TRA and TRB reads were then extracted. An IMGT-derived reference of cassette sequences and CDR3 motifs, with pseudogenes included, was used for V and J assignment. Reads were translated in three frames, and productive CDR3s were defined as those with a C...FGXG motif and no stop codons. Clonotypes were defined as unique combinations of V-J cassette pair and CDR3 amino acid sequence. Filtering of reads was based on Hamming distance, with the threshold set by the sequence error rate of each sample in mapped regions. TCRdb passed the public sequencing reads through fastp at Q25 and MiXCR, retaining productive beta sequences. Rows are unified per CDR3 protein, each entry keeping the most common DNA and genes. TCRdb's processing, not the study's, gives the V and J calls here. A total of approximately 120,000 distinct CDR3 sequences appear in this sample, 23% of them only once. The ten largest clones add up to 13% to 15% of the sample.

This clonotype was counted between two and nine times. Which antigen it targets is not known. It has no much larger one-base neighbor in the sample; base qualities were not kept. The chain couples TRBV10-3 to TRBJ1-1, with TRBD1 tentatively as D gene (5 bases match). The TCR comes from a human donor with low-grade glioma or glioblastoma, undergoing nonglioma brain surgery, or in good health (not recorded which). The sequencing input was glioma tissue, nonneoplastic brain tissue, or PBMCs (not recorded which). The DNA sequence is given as TGTGCCATCAGTGAGCCGGGACGGATGAACACTGAAGCTTTCTTT. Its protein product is CAISEPGRMNTEAFF.